This T cell receptor (beta chain) was recovered during a study of tissue T cells after allogeneic stem cell transplantation. Concerning this clone: Gene names are the mouse ones. With the read ending 1 residue before the CDR3 end, the germline J gene is used to fill in that end.

There are 14 residues in the CDR3. Trimming shortened V by 1 base and J by 2 bases, and 6 bases separated the two germline ends. Per the germline V gene, CDR1 is FNHDT and CDR2 is SITEND (reference sequence). Clones were sequenced by immunoSEQ multiplex PCR, and TCRdb holds only the in-frame ones, with some missing. Seen here are over 15,000 clones, about 70% observed once, and the top ten hold 0.93%. The sequencing input was spleen. The source of this sequence is a female BALB/c mouse in good health. The mice in this strain carry MHC haplotype H2-d. The chain has TRBV19 and TRBJ2-2, with D possibly being TRBD2 (5 bases). The CDR3 sequence: CASSIWGNTGQLYF. The part of the CDR3 DNA that was read is TGTGCCAGCAGTATATGGGGTAACACCGGGCAGCTCTAC.